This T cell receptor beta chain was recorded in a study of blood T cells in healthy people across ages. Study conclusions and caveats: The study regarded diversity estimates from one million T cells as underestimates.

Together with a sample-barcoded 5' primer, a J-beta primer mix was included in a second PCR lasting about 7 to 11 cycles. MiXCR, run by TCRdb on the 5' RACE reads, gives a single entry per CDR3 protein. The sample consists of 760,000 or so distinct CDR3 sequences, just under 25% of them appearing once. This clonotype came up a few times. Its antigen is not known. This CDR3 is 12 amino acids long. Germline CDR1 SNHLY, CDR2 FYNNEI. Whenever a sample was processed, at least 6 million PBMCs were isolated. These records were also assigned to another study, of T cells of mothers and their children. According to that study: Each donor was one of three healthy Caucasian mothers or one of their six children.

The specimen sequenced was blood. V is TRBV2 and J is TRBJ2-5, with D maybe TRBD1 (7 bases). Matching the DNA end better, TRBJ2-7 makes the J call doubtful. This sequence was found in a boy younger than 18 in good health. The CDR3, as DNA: TGTGCCAGCGCAGGGGGGTCCTACGAGCAGTACTTC. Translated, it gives CASAGGSYEQYF.